This T cell receptor (beta chain) derives from a study of pediatric ulcerative colitis. Rectal tissue came from one to two pinch biopsies taken at colonoscopy. Germline V lookup: CDR1 SGHTA, CDR2 FQGTGA. The CDR3 contains 14 residues. V was pared by 5 bases and J by 4 bases, with 11 bases between. The assay was run at survey level. Some clones are missing from TCRdb's copy, which holds only in-frame ones; the method was immunoSEQ multiplex PCR. The profile shows fewer than 20,000 clones, nearly 80% of them singletons. The TCR comes from a boy aged 10-17 years who was a control in a study of pediatric ulcerative colitis. V gene TRBV7-3 combines with J gene TRBJ2-2; D possibly corresponds to TRBD2 (5 bases). The sample taken for sequencing was gut tissue. The CDR3 nucleotides are TGTGCCAGCAGCGAGGGATGGGGCACCGGGGAGCTGTTTTTT. Its translation: CASSEGWGTGELFF.